The rows below give T cell receptor beta chains drawn from one sample of a study of shared T cell receptors in the human thymus. Profiled with immunoSEQ multiplex PCR; TCRdb holds only in-frame clones, not every one. This sample carries about 710,000 clones, over 75% of them seen once, and the ten largest clones take about 0.0094%. In addition, the sample was reused for a study of human thymus T cells.

The sequenced sample was thymocytes. Receptor source: a boy under three years old with a congenital heart defect. Each CDR3 is given with its conserved first and last residue. D genes are given only for firm matches. Clone size is shown for a subset of rows, as once, few, many or a class of expanded clone.

D gene: TRBD1; V gene: TRBV7-3; clone size: once; J gene: TRBJ2-3; CDR3 protein: CASSETGQGLDTQYF; CDR3 DNA: TGTGCCAGCAGCGAGACGGGACAGGGGTTGGATACGCAGTATTTT
D gene: TRBD1; V gene: TRBV7-6; clone size: NA; J gene: TRBJ2-7; CDR3 protein: CASSPKGQDSYEQYF; CDR3 DNA: TGTGCCAGCAGCCCTAAGGGACAGGACTCCTACGAGCAGTACTTC
D gene: NA; V gene: TRBV27; clone size: NA; J gene: TRBJ1-4; CDR3 protein: CASSLSERGSPNEKLFF; CDR3 DNA: TGTGCCAGCAGTTTATCGGAAAGGGGCAGTCCTAATGAAAAACTGTTTTTT
D gene: TRBD2; V gene: TRBV11-3; clone size: NA; J gene: TRBJ2-7; CDR3 protein: CASSVGTRIPYEQYF; CDR3 DNA: TGTGCCAGCAGCGTCGGGACTAGAATCCCCTACGAGCAGTACTTC
D gene: NA; V gene: TRBV4-3; clone size: NA; J gene: TRBJ1-1; CDR3 protein: CASSQVGGNTEAFF; CDR3 DNA: TGCGCCAGCAGCCAAGTAGGGGGGAACACTGAAGCTTTCTTT
D gene: NA; V gene: TRBV5-5; clone size: NA; J gene: TRBJ2-7; CDR3 protein: CASSLMGDITGEQYF; CDR3 DNA: TGTGCCAGCAGCTTGATGGGGGACATAACGGGGGAGCAGTACTTC
D gene: NA; V gene: TRBV28; clone size: NA; J gene: TRBJ2-7; CDR3 protein: CASSLAEGDEQYF; CDR3 DNA: TGTGCCAGCAGTCTAGCGGAGGGGGACGAGCAGTACTTC
D gene: TRBD1; V gene: TRBV28; clone size: once; J gene: TRBJ1-5; CDR3 protein: CASSPTGGDQPQHF; CDR3 DNA: TGTGCCAGCAGCCCCACAGGGGGGGATCAGCCCCAGCATTTT
D gene: TRBD2; V gene: TRBV6-1; clone size: NA; J gene: TRBJ2-1; CDR3 protein: CASSERNPWTSGYNEQFF; CDR3 DNA: TGTGCCAGCAGTGAAAGAAACCCGTGGACTAGCGGATACAATGAGCAGTTCTTC
D gene: NA; V gene: TRBV18; clone size: once; J gene: TRBJ2-1; CDR3 protein: CASSPPRSSYNEQFF; CDR3 DNA: TGTGCCAGCTCACCACCGCGTAGCTCCTACAATGAGCAGTTCTTC
D gene: TRBD1; V gene: TRBV5-1; clone size: NA; J gene: TRBJ2-1; CDR3 protein: CASSTGQGASGYNEQFF; CDR3 DNA: TGCGCCAGCAGCACGGGACAGGGGGCCTCCGGCTACAATGAGCAGTTCTTC
D gene: NA; V gene: TRBV28; clone size: NA; J gene: TRBJ1-1; CDR3 protein: CASSPLDRYTEAFF; CDR3 DNA: TGTGCCAGCAGTCCCCTCGACAGGTACACTGAAGCTTTCTTT
D gene: NA; V gene: TRBV30; clone size: NA; J gene: TRBJ1-1; CDR3 protein: CAWKGRGPINTEAFF; CDR3 DNA: TGTGCCTGGAAGGGCAGGGGCCCGATAAACACTGAAGCTTTCTTT
D gene: TRBD2; V gene: TRBV9; clone size: NA; J gene: TRBJ2-1; CDR3 protein: CASGSSGGADNMEQFF; CDR3 DNA: TGTGCCAGCGGGAGTAGCGGGGGGGCAGACAATATGGAGCAGTTCTTC
D gene: NA; V gene: TRBV29-1; clone size: NA; J gene: TRBJ2-7; CDR3 protein: CSARTISEQYF; CDR3 DNA: TGCAGCGCACGGACTATCAGTGAGCAGTACTTC
D gene: TRBD2; V gene: TRBV5-1; clone size: NA; J gene: TRBJ2-4; CDR3 protein: CASSLRVAGDNLAKNIQYF; CDR3 DNA: TGCGCCAGCAGCCTTCGGGTAGCGGGGGATAACCTAGCCAAAAACATTCAGTACTTC
D gene: NA; V gene: TRBV25-1; clone size: NA; J gene: TRBJ1-2; CDR3 protein: CASSASGHRWDGYTF; CDR3 DNA: TGTGCCAGCAGTGCCTCCGGACACAGGTGGGATGGCTACACCTTC
D gene: NA; V gene: TRBV29-1; clone size: NA; J gene: TRBJ2-2; CDR3 protein: CSVFSGNGELFF; CDR3 DNA: TGCAGCGTTTTTAGCGGTAACGGGGAGCTGTTTTTT
D gene: TRBD1; V gene: TRBV5-8; clone size: NA; J gene: TRBJ1-5; CDR3 protein: CASSYGTGNNQPQHF; CDR3 DNA: TGTGCCAGCAGCTACGGGACAGGGAACAATCAGCCCCAGCATTTT
D gene: NA; V gene: TRBV5-6; clone size: few; J gene: TRBJ1-2; CDR3 protein: CASSLVRHGYTF; CDR3 DNA: TGTGCCAGCAGCTTGGTTCGTCATGGCTACACCTTC
D gene: NA; V gene: TRBV19; clone size: few; J gene: TRBJ1-5; CDR3 protein: CASSTGGECGNQPQHF; CDR3 DNA: TGTGCCAGTAGTACCGGGGGGGAGTGTGGCAATCAGCCCCAGCATTTT
D gene: TRBD2; V gene: TRBV15; clone size: few; J gene: TRBJ2-5; CDR3 protein: CATSKWTSGGGETQYF; CDR3 DNA: TGTGCCACCAGCAAGTGGACTAGCGGGGGAGGAGAGACCCAGTACTTC
D gene: NA; V gene: TRBV10-1; clone size: NA; J gene: TRBJ1-2; CDR3 protein: CASRVLGRYGYTF; CDR3 DNA: TGCGCCAGCAGGGTCCTGGGGAGGTATGGCTACACCTTC
D gene: NA; V gene: TRBV2; clone size: NA; J gene: TRBJ2-2; CDR3 protein: CASSRAGMRNTGELFF; CDR3 DNA: TGTGCCAGCAGTCGTGCGGGAATGAGGAACACCGGGGAGCTGTTTTTT
D gene: TRBD1; V gene: TRBV29-1; clone size: NA; J gene: TRBJ1-1; CDR3 protein: CSVRQGGALDTEAFF; CDR3 DNA: TGCAGCGTCCGGCAGGGGGGCGCATTAGATACTGAAGCTTTCTTT
D gene: TRBD1; V gene: TRBV5-1; clone size: NA; J gene: TRBJ2-4; CDR3 protein: CASSLTGQGGPKNIQYF; CDR3 DNA: TGCGCCAGCAGCTTGACTGGACAGGGCGGGCCCAAAAACATTCAGTACTTC